This TCR beta chain derives from a study of blood T cell repertoires in COVID-19. At the level of the study: Collection of acute and convalescent COVID-19 samples took place in the United States, Italy and Spain.

Produced via immunoSEQ multiplex PCR; TCRdb's table is partial and in-frame only. The sample holds about 87,000 clones; about 87% are singletons and the top ten take 11%. The TCR was taken from a man older than 75 with acute or convalescent COVID-19. Sequencing was performed on peripheral blood.

The CDR3 here is CAWNFATNEKLFF. The DNA of the CDR3 is TGTGCCTGGAACTTTGCAACTAATGAAAAACTGTTTTTT. The chain is built from TRBV30 and TRBJ1-4; D gene uncertain. Germline CDR1 and CDR2: GTSNPN and SVGIG (reference sequence). CDR3 length: 13 amino acids. V was trimmed by 4 bases and J by 0 bases, leaving 6 bases between them.